The 2 T cell receptor beta chains below were found in one sample sequenced in a study of shared clonotypes between healthy human individuals. Profiled with immunoSEQ multiplex PCR; TCRdb holds only in-frame clones, not every one. The sample includes over a million clones, about 80% of them seen just once. The sample taken for sequencing was memory CD4+ T cells sorted from blood. Subset: CD45RA-negative fraction. The receptors come from a man between 18 and 29 years old in good health.

The V and J genes are TRBV11-2 and TRBJ2-5; 7 bases are a match to TRBD1. Looked up from germline, CDR1 is SGHAT and CDR2 is FQNNGV. The CDR3 length is 14 residues. V shed 5 bases and J 2 bases; nucleotides not matched to a gene: 5. Written as DNA, the CDR3 is TGTGCCAGCAGCCGATCAGGGGGTCAAGAGACCCAGTACTTC. Its translation is CASSRSGGQETQYF.

A note on this clone: Other DNA sequences from this sample encode an identical CDR3 as well. The chain couples TRBV2 to TRBJ1-1; perhaps TRBD1 as D (5 bases). Germline V gives CDR1 SNHLY, CDR2 FYNNEI. Trimming took 0 bases from V and 1 from J, leaving 6 bases between them. CDR3 size: 14 residues. The chain's CDR3 is CASSEAGGNTEAFF. The CDR3 nucleotides are TGTGCCAGCAGTGAAGCGGGGGGGAACACTGAAGCTTTCTTT.